These T cell receptor beta chains were read from a single sample in a study of T cells in Graves' hyperthyroidism and ophthalmopathy. Using its own MiXCR run on the multiplex PCR reads, TCRdb lists one record per CDR3 protein. Here the sample spans under 550,000 distinct CDR3 sequences, 15% to 20% being singletons. The sample consisted of blood. These receptor sequences come from a man between 40 and 49 years old with Graves' ophthalmopathy. Both conserved end residues are part of each CDR3. The order of the fields is J gene, D gene, V gene, clone size, CDR3 DNA, CDR3 protein. D genes are given only for firm matches. Expanded clones get a size class; other rows say once, few or many, or leave the size out.

TRBJ2-3	-	TRBV20-1	-	TGCAGTGCTAGCGGGGTTTCGGATACGCAGTATTTT	CSASGVSDTQYF
TRBJ1-2	TRBD1	TRBV12-3/TRBV12-4	many	TGTGCCAGCAACCCGACAGGGACGGCGCTCGATGGCTACACCTTC	CASNPTGTALDGYTF
TRBJ1-1	-	TRBV30	few	TGTGCCTGGAGCCGGAACACGAACACTGAAGCTTTCTTT	CAWSRNTNTEAFF
TRBJ2-7	TRBD1	TRBV6-1	many	TGTGCCAGCAGCTTCGGACAGGGGATCCCCTACGAGCAGTACTTC	CASSFGQGIPYEQYF
TRBJ1-2	-	TRBV6-6	few	TGTGCCAGCAGTTACTCTGCGGAGGGAAAGGCCAACTATGGCTACACCTTC	CASSYSAEGKANYGYTF
TRBJ2-7	TRBD2	TRBV7-9	-	TGTGCCAGCAGCTTTGTCGGGGGGGCAACGTACGAGCAGTACTTC	CASSFVGGATYEQYF
TRBJ1-5	-	TRBV28	few	TGTGCCAGCAGTTTACAACAATCTTTATATAGCAATCAGCCCCAGCATTTT	CASSLQQSLYSNQPQHF
TRBJ1-2	-	TRBV7-9	few	TGTGCCAGCAGCTCAGTCGAGGACGTGGTCCCTGGCTACACCTTC	CASSSVEDVVPGYTF
TRBJ1-2	-	TRBV10-3	many	TGTGCCATCACCGGGACAAATAACTATGGCTACACCTTC	CAITGTNNYGYTF
TRBJ2-7	-	TRBV27	few	TGTGCCAGCAGTTTCCCCTCCGGGACTGGTTCCTACGAGCAGTACTTC	CASSFPSGTGSYEQYF
TRBJ2-5	-	TRBV7-9	few	TGTGCCAGCAGCTTAGAGAGGGATTGGTACCAAGAGACCCAGTACTTC	CASSLERDWYQETQYF
TRBJ2-1	-	TRBV11-2	-	TGTGCCAGCAGCTTAGAGGCCCCAGGGGCGGGAGTGGGGAATGAGCAGTTCTTC	CASSLEAPGAGVGNEQFF
TRBJ2-3	TRBD2	TRBV5-5	many	TGTGCCAGCAGCCCCGGCGCGAGCGGGATCACAGATACGCAGTATTTT	CASSPGASGITDTQYF
TRBJ2-5	TRBD1	TRBV18	many	TGTGCCAGCACGCCGGGACAGGGAAAAGAGACCCAGTACTTC	CASTPGQGKETQYF
TRBJ2-1	-	TRBV11-2	many	TGTGCCAGCAGCCAGAGGACCACACGAGTCTACAATGAGCAGTTCTTC	CASSQRTTRVYNEQFF
TRBJ1-4	-	TRBV13	many	TGTGCCAGCAGCCGTAGACAGACCGCAACTAATGAAAAACTGTTTTTT	CASSRRQTATNEKLFF
TRBJ2-1	-	TRBV11-2	many	TGTGCCAGCAGCTTAGGTACCGGAGGTGAGCAGTTCTTC	CASSLGTGGEQFF